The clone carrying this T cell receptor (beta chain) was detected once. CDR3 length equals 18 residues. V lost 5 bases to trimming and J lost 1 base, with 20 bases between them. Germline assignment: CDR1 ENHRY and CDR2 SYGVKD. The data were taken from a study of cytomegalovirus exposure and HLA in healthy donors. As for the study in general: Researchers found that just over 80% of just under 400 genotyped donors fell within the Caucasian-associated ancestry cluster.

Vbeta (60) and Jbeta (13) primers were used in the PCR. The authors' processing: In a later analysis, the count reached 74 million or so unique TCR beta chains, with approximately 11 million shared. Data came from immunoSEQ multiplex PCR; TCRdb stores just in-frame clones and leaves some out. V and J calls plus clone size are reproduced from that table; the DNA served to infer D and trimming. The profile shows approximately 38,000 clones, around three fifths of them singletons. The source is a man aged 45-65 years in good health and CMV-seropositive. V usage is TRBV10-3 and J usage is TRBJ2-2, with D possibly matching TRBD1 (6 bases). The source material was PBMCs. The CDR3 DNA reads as TGTGCCATCAGTCGACAGTTGAAGGGGGTTCTGAACACCGGGGAGCTGTTTTTT. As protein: CAISRQLKGVLNTGELFF.